A single sample gave rise to the 31 T cell receptor beta chains below, sequenced in a study of identical twins. MiXCR, run by TCRdb on the 5' RACE reads, gives a single entry per CDR3 protein. The sample lists 470,000 or so distinct CDR3 sequences, around 24% seen once, with about 2.9% in the top ten. The same sample was also studied in work on T cells expressing NK-cell markers.

Sequencing was carried out using CD4+ T cells sorted from blood. Receptors originate from a woman between 18 and 30 years old in good health.

The V call is TRBV6-1, the J call TRBJ2-7, with 9 bases fitting TRBD1. Losses at the gene ends were 8 bases for V and 3 bases for J; bases not matched to a gene: 5. The CDR3 consists of 13 residues. CDR1 and CDR2 (germline): MNHNS, SASEGT. The CDR3 protein is CASAGQGLYEQYF. CDR3 bases: TGTGCCAGCGCGGGACAGGGCCTCTACGAGCAGTACTTC.

This chain links TRBV11-2 with TRBJ2-7; D is ambiguous. The germline V and J ends were trimmed by 5 bases and 4 bases, with 12 bases remaining between them. The CDR3 has 13 amino acids. CDR1 is SGHAT and CDR2 is FQNNGV in the germline V gene. CDR3 in amino acids: CASSRDPPYEQYF. The CDR3 DNA reads TGTGCCAGCAGCCGCGATCCCCCTTACGAGCAGTACTTC.

This clonotype appeared many times. The chain has TRBV5-4 and TRBJ2-3; D is undetermined. There are 11 residues in the CDR3. Germline V CDR1 and CDR2: SGHNT, YYREEE (reference sequence). V was trimmed by 3 bases and J by 6 bases, leaving 5 bases between them. The CDR3, as DNA: TGTGCCAGCAGCTCCTCGGATACGCAGTATTTT. Protein product: CASSSSDTQYF.

The rearrangement joins TRBV12-5 to TRBJ2-5; the match to TRBD2 covers 9 bases. Losses at the gene ends were 2 bases for V and 4 bases for J; bases not matched to a gene: 8. There are 16 residues in the CDR3. In germline, CDR1 is LGHNT, CDR2 FRNRAP. This CDR3 is CASGLPQGRGGETQYF. Written as DNA, the CDR3 is TGTGCTAGTGGTTTGCCGCAGGGGCGGGGGGGAGAGACCCAGTACTTC.

The CDR3 sequence: CASSFLRGTTYNEQFF. The CDR3 DNA is TGTGCCAGCAGTTTCTTACGCGGGACCACCTACAATGAGCAGTTCTTC. The V gene is TRBV12-3 or TRBV12-4, the J gene TRBJ2-1; the D gene is possibly TRBD2 (6 bases). The V end was cut by 3 bases, the J end by 2 bases, with 14 bases between. The CDR3 has 16 residues.

This clonotype has just a few counts. The genes are TRBV7-2 and TRBJ2-5, with D possibly TRBD2 on 5 matching bases. Trimming removed 8 bases at V and 4 bases at J, with 8 bases between. This CDR3 is 11 amino acids long. Germline-derived CDR1 and CDR2 are SGHTA and FQGNSA. CDR3 DNA: TGTGCCAGCCAACTAGGAGAGACCCAGTACTTC. Residues: CASQLGETQYF.

This clonotype has only a few counts. The J gene is TRBJ2-1, the V gene TRBV5-1; 8 bases are a match to TRBD1. The CDR3 is 16 amino acids. In germline, CDR1 is SGHRS, CDR2 YFSETQ. The trim removed 5 bases at V and 10 bases at J, leaving 17 bases unmatched. CDR3 sequence reads: CASSLTGQEPLTEQFF. The CDR3 DNA follows: TGCGCCAGCAGTCTTACGGGACAGGAGCCACTTACGGAGCAGTTCTTC.

In this sample, this clonotype turned up a few times. This chain links TRBV5-6 with TRBJ1-2, with TRBD1 matching 7 bases. The CDR3 consists of 16 residues. Per germline, CDR1 SGHDT and CDR2 YYEEEE. J gave up 5 bases and V 4 bases, and 14 bases lay outside the gene matches. The CDR3 loop reads CASSPRDSPMSYGYTF. The CDR3, as DNA: TGTGCCAGCAGCCCCCGGGACAGCCCTATGTCTTATGGCTACACCTTC.

This clonotype was observed at least ten times. The chain recombines TRBV5-1 with TRBJ1-2; D ambiguous. The germline V gene has CDR1 SGHRS and CDR2 YFSETQ. The CDR3 is 11 residues long. The V and J ends lost 4 bases and 2 bases respectively, with 3 bases between them. The CDR3 sequence is CASSNNYGYTF. CDR3 nucleotides: TGCGCCAGCAGCAACAACTATGGCTACACCTTC.

In this sample, this clonotype turned up a few times. This chain uses TRBV5-1 with TRBJ2-3; D could derive from TRBD1 or TRBD2 (7 bases each). This CDR3 comprises 18 residues. Germline values: CDR1 SGHRS, CDR2 YFSETQ. Between the trimmed V and J ends, which lost 0 bases and 0 bases, there was a span of 17 bases. CDR3 protein: CASSLGQGGKTSTDTQYF. CDR3 sequence (DNA): TGCGCCAGCAGCTTGGGACAGGGAGGGAAGACTAGCACAGATACGCAGTATTTT.

In its sample, this clonotype was seen a few times. The J gene is TRBJ2-2, the V gene TRBV12-3 or TRBV12-4; 8 nucleotides line up with TRBD2. Trimming removed 8 bases from V and 6 bases from J; junction bases left unmatched: 8. This CDR3 comprises 14 residues. CDR3 region: CASHIAGIAGELFF. CDR3 in DNA: TGTGCCAGCCACATAGCGGGGATTGCCGGGGAGCTGTTTTTT.

This clonotype appeared a few times. This CDR3 is CASSFTGGRIQYF. In nucleotides, the CDR3 is TGTGCCAGCAGTTTTACCGGGGGTCGCATTCAGTACTTC. The chain carries TRBV7-9 and TRBJ2-4, with D perhaps matching TRBD2 (6 bases). With 6 bases removed from V and 9 bases from J, the gap between germline ends came to 15 bases. The CDR3 contains 13 residues. Germline V gives CDR1 SEHNR, CDR2 FQNEAQ (reference sequence).

The chain uses TRBV7-2 and TRBJ2-4; 10 nucleotides align to TRBD1. The CDR3 runs to 13 residues. With 6 bases clipped from V and 12 bases from J, the junction kept 8 bases outside the gene matches. The germline V gene encodes CDR1 SGHTA and CDR2 FQGNSA. The CDR3: CASSPGTGVTQYF. CDR3 nucleotide sequence: TGTGCCAGCAGTCCCGGGACAGGGGTTACTCAGTACTTC.

This clonotype was seen only a few times. The chain is built from TRBV5-6 and TRBJ2-7, with D unclear. In germline, CDR1 is SGHDT, CDR2 YYEEEE. Deletions cut 4 bases from V and 4 bases from J, with 9 bases between. There are 12 residues in the CDR3. This CDR3 reads CASSIRDYEQYF. The CDR3 coding sequence is TGTGCCAGCAGCATCAGAGATTACGAGCAGTACTTC.

This clonotype showed up just a few times. The genes are TRBV7-9 and TRBJ2-7; D is perhaps TRBD2 (6 bases). The germline CDR1 and CDR2 sequences are SEHNR and FQNEAQ (reference sequence). CDR3 size: 14 residues. Between the trimmed V and J ends, which lost 4 bases and 2 bases, there was a span of 12 bases. The CDR3 sequence: CASSSTSTPYEQYF. The DNA of the CDR3 is TGTGCCAGCAGCTCAACTAGCACGCCCTACGAGCAGTACTTC.

This clonotype has only a few counts. This chain links TRBV7-2 with TRBJ1-5, with D uncertain. Per the germline V gene, CDR1 is SGHTA and CDR2 is FQGNSA. This CDR3 spans 15 amino acids. V lost 1 base and J lost 7, with 14 bases in between. Here the CDR3 reads CASSLGAREGQPQHF. DNA of the CDR3: TGTGCCAGCAGCTTAGGGGCCCGGGAGGGCCAGCCCCAGCATTTT.

The V and J genes are TRBV6-6 and TRBJ2-7; 7 nucleotides align to TRBD2. CDR3 size: 12 residues. Germline-derived CDR1 and CDR2 are MNHNY and SVGAGI (reference sequence). V shed 11 bases and J 2 bases; nucleotides not matched to a gene: 6. CDR3 residues: CAGGGAPYEQYF. CDR3 nucleotide sequence: TGTGCCGGGGGGGGAGCCCCCTACGAGCAGTACTTC.

The V call is TRBV15, the J call TRBJ2-3; 9 bases are a match to TRBD2. Trimming cost V 1 base and J 2 bases; bases outside gene matches: 10. CDR3 size: 18 residues. Germline loops: CDR1 LNHNV, CDR2 YYDKDF (reference sequence). The CDR3 is CATSRGLSPGLATDTQYF. CDR3 in DNA: TGTGCCACCAGCAGAGGCCTATCCCCGGGACTAGCCACAGATACGCAGTATTTT.

The rearrangement joins TRBV20-1 to TRBJ1-1; D possibly corresponds to TRBD1 (6 bases). CDR1 and CDR2 (germline): DFQATT, SNEGSKA (reference sequence). V lost 6 bases and J lost 5, with 16 bases in between. The CDR3 loop spans 13 amino acids. In DNA form, the CDR3 reads TGCAGTGCCCTTACAGGGCTAGAAACTGAAGCTTTCTTT. It translates to CSALTGLETEAFF.

The J gene is TRBJ1-1, the V gene TRBV5-1, with TRBD1 as a possible D gene (6 bases). Germline lookup yields CDR1 SGHRS and CDR2 YFSETQ. With 2 bases removed from V and 4 bases from J, the gap between germline ends came to 9 bases. The CDR3 has 13 residues. CDR3 bases: TGCGCCAGCAGCTTTCTACAGGGCACTGAAGCTTTCTTT. It yields the protein CASSFLQGTEAFF. The full variable domain, in which reference TRBV5-1 and TRBJ1-1 provide the parts outside the CDR3, is KAGVTQTPRYLIKTRGQQVTLSCSPISGHRSVSWYQQTPGQGLQFLFEYFSETQRNKGNFPGRFSGRQFSNSRSEMNVSTLELGDSALYLCASSFLQGTEAFFGQGTRLTVV.

The chain uses TRBV6-1 and TRBJ2-7; D is unclear. Trimming pared 7 bases from V and 5 bases from J, leaving 6 bases between. The CDR3 covers 10 residues. The V gene's germline CDR1 is MNHNS and CDR2 SASEGT. This CDR3 reads CASIHHEQYF. The CDR3 region has the DNA TGTGCCAGCATTCACCACGAGCAGTACTTC.

This clonotype has just a few counts. This chain joins TRBV20-1 and TRBJ2-3; tentatively, D is TRBD2 (6 bases). Germline values: CDR1 DFQATT, CDR2 SNEGSKA (reference sequence). V dropped 4 bases and J dropped 2 bases, with 19 bases sitting between them. The CDR3 consists of 16 residues. DNA of the CDR3: TGCAGTGCTATCATCTGGCACAGGACTAACACAGATACGCAGTATTTT. It codes for CSAIIWHRTNTDTQYF.

This chain links TRBV12-3 or TRBV12-4 with TRBJ1-4; tentatively, D is TRBD1 (5 bases). V gave up 2 bases and J gave up 4 bases, with 11 bases separating them. This CDR3 has 15 amino acids. The CDR3 bases are TGTGCCAGCAGTTTACGGGGGTTAGGTAATGAAAAACTGTTTTTT. Protein product: CASSLRGLGNEKLFF.

This clonotype was recorded many times. This chain connects TRBV6-5 to TRBJ1-2; 12 bases align to TRBD1. Germline V gives CDR1 MNHEY, CDR2 SVGAGI. The CDR3 spans 16 residues. Germline trimming cut 2 bases from V and 6 bases from J; bases unmatched to any gene: 7. As DNA, the CDR3 is TGTGCCAGCAGTTACCCCCAGGGGACAGGGGGCCATGGCTACACCTTC. It yields the protein CASSYPQGTGGHGYTF.

This clonotype was counted ten times or more. This sequence joins TRBV18 and TRBJ2-5; 8 bases match TRBD1. Germline trimming cut 3 bases from V and 7 bases from J; bases unmatched to any gene: 10. In germline, CDR1 is KGHSH, CDR2 LQKENI. This CDR3 spans 15 amino acids. The CDR3 is CASSPPGTGAGTQYF. The CDR3 bases are TGTGCCAGCTCACCCCCCGGGACAGGCGCCGGGACCCAGTACTTC.

Ten or more counts support this clonotype. The V call is TRBV12-3 or TRBV12-4, the J call TRBJ1-5, with D unresolved. The germline V and J ends were trimmed by 6 bases and 4 bases, with 7 bases remaining between them. The CDR3 sequence is 12 residues long. The CDR3 reads CASSQGNQPQHF. The CDR3 coding sequence is TGTGCCAGCAGCCAAGGGAATCAGCCCCAGCATTTT.

The rearrangement joins TRBV7-6 to TRBJ1-2; no clear D gene. CDR1 is SGHVS and CDR2 is FNYEAQ in the germline V gene. Deletions cut 1 base from V and 8 bases from J, with 8 bases between. This CDR3 region has 12 residues. The CDR3 sequence: CASSLGIGGYTF. The CDR3 DNA reads TGTGCCAGCAGCTTAGGTATCGGAGGCTACACCTTC.

The V call is TRBV12-3 or TRBV12-4, the J call TRBJ2-3, with TRBD2 as a possible D gene (6 bases). The V and J ends lost 5 bases and 6 bases respectively, with 12 bases between them. The CDR3 is made up of 13 amino acids. The CDR3 sequence: CASSIAGMDTQYF. CDR3 coding DNA: TGTGCCAGCAGTATTGCGGGGATGGATACGCAGTATTTT.

This clonotype has more than one count but fewer than ten. V gene TRBV20-1 combines with J gene TRBJ1-5; D is undetermined. Germline CDR1 and CDR2: DFQATT and SNEGSKA (reference sequence). The ends were cut back, 3 bases at V and 6 bases at J, with 9 bases in the middle. CDR3 length equals 12 residues. The CDR3 bases are TGCAGTGCTAGCAAGGGCGGTCAGCCCCAGCATTTT. Protein: CSASKGGQPQHF.

V is TRBV19 and J is TRBJ2-7; D might be TRBD2 (6 bases). The CDR3 sequence is 14 residues long. The germline V and J ends were trimmed by 2 bases and 6 bases, with 14 bases remaining between them. In germline, CDR1 is LNHDA, CDR2 SQIVND (reference sequence). The CDR3: CASSITSGRPEQYF. CDR3 coding DNA: TGTGCCAGTAGTATAACGTCGGGGAGGCCCGAGCAGTACTTC.

This clonotype was counted only a few times. The chain joins TRBV5-1 to TRBJ2-5, with TRBD1 as a possible D gene (6 bases). Germline lookup yields CDR1 SGHRS and CDR2 YFSETQ. Trimming left V 5 bases short and J 5 bases short, with 16 bases between. The CDR3 extends over 14 amino acids. The CDR3: CASSTGQYRETQYF. CDR3 DNA: TGCGCCAGCAGTACCGGACAGTATCGGGAGACCCAGTACTTC.